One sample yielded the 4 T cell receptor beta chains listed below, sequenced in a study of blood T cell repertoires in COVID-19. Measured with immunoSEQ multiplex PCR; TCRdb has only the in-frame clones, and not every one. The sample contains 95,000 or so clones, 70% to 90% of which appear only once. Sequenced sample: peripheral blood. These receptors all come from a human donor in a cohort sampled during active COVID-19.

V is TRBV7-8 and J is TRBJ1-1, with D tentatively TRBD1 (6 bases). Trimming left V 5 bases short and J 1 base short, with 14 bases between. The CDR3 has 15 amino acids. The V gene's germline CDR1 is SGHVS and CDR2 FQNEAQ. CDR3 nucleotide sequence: TGTGCCAGCAGCGGGGGCGGGCAGCGGAACACTGAAGCTTTCTTT. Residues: CASSGGGQRNTEAFF.

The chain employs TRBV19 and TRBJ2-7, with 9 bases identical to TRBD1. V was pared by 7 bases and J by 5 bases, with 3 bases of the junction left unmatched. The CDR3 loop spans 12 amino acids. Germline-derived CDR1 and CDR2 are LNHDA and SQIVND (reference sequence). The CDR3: CASTGTGNEQYF. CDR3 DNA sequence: TGTGCCAGTACCGGGACAGGGAACGAGCAGTACTTC.

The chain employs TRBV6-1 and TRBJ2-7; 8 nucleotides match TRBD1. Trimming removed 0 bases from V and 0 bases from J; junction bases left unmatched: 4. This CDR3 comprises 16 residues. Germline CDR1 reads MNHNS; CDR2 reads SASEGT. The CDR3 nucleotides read TGTGCCAGCAGTGAAGCCGGGACAGGCAGCTCCTACGAGCAGTACTTC. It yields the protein CASSEAGTGSSYEQYF.

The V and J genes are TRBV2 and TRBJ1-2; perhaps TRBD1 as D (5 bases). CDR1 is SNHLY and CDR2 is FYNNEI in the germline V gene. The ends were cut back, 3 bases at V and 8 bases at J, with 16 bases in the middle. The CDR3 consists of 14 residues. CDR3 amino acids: CASSEVGGTEGYTF. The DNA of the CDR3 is TGTGCCAGCAGTGAGGTGGGAGGGACGGAGGGCTACACCTTC.